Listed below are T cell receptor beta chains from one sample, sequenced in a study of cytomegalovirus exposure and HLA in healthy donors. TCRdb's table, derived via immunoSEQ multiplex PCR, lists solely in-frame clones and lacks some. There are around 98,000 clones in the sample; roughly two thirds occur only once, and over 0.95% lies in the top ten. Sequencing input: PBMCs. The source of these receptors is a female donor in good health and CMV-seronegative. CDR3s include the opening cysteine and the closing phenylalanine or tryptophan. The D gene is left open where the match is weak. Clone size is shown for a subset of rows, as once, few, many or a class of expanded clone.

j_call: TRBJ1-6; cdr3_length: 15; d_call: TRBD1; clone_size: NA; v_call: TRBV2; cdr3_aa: CASSEQGQPNSPLHF; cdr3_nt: TGTGCCAGCAGTGAACAGGGACAGCCAAATTCACCCCTCCACTTT
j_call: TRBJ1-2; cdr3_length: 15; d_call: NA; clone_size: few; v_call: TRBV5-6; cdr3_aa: CASSRIDSLTYGYTF; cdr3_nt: TGTGCCAGCAGCCGAATCGACAGTCTGACTTATGGCTACACCTTC
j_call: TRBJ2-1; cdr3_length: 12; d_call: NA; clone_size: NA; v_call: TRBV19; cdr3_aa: CASSQIPNEQFF; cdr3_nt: TGTGCCAGTAGCCAGATACCCAATGAGCAGTTCTTC
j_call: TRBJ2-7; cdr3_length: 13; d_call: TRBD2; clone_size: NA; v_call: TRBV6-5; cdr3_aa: CASTAGGGYEQYF; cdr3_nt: TGTGCCAGCACCGCGGGAGGGGGATACGAGCAGTACTTC
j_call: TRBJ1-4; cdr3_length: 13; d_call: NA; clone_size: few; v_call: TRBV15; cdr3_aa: CATSRGLNEKLFF; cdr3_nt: TGTGCCACCAGCAGGGGCCTCAATGAAAAACTGTTTTTT
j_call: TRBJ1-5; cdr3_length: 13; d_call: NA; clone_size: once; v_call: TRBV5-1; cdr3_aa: CASSLGVNQPQHF; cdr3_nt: TGCGCCAGCAGCTTGGGCGTCAACCAGCCCCAGCATTTT
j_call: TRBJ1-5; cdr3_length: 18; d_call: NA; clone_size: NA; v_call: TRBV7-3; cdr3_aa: CASSLKLEMGLSNQPQHF; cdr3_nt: TGTGCCAGCAGCTTAAAATTGGAAATGGGACTTAGCAATCAGCCCCAGCATTTT
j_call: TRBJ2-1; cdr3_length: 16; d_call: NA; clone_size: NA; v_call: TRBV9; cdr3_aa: CASSQTSLGRGDEQFF; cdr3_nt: TGTGCCAGCAGCCAGACTAGTTTGGGGCGCGGGGATGAGCAGTTCTTC
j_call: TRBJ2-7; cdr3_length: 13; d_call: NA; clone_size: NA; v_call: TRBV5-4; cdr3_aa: CASSFTGRYEQYF; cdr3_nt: TGTGCCAGCAGCTTCACAGGGAGATACGAGCAGTACTTC
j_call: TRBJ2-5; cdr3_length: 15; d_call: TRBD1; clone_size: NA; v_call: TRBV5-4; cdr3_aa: CASSSGTGGAETQYF; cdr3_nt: TGTGCCAGCAGCTCCGGGACAGGGGGCGCAGAGACCCAGTACTTC
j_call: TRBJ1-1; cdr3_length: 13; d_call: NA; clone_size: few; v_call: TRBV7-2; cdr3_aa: CASSSGMNTEAFF; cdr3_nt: TGTGCCAGCAGCTCAGGGATGAACACTGAAGCTTTCTTT
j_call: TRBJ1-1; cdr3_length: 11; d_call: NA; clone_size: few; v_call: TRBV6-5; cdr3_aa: CASSHGEGAFF; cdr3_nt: TGTGCCAGCAGCCACGGAGAGGGAGCTTTCTTT
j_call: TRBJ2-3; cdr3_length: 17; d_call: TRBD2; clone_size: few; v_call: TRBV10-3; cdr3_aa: CAISEITSGRSTDTQYF; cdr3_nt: TGTGCCATCAGTGAGATTACTAGCGGGAGGAGCACAGATACGCAGTATTTT
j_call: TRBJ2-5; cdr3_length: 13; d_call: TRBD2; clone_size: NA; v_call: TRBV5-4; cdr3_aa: CASRPGGQETQYF; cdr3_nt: TGTGCCAGCAGGCCCGGGGGGCAAGAGACCCAGTACTTC
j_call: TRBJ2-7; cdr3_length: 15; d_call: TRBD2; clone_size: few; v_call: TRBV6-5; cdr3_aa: CASRPSSGTSARSSF; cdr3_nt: TGTGCCAGCAGACCTTCTTCCGGGACTAGCGCGAGGAGCTCCTTC
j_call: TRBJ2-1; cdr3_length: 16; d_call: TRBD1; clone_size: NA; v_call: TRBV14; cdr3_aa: CASSQGQGAYYNEQFF; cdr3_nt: TGTGCCAGCAGCCAAGGACAGGGGGCATACTACAATGAGCAGTTCTTC
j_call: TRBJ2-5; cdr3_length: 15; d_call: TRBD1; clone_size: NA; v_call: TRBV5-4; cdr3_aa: CASSSDHRGGETQYF; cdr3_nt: TGTGCCAGCAGCTCTGACCACAGGGGCGGAGAGACCCAGTACTTC
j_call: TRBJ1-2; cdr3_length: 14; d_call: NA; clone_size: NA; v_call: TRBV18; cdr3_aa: CASSPGSSPDGYTF; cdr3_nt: TGTGCCAGCTCACCAGGGTCTAGCCCGGATGGCTACACCTTC
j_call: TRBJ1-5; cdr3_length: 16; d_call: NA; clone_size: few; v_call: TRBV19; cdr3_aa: CASSIPTVNSNQPQHF; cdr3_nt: TGTGCCAGTAGTATCCCGACAGTTAATAGCAATCAGCCCCAGCATTTT
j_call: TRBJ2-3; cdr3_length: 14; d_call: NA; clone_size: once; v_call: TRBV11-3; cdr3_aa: CASSLGADTDTQYF; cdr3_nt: TGTGCCAGCAGCTTAGGGGCCGACACAGATACGCAGTATTTT
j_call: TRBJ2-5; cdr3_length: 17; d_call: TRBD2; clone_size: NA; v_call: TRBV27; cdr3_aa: CASSLSGLAYRQETQYF; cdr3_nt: TGTGCCAGCAGTTTATCGGGACTAGCGTATCGCCAAGAGACCCAGTACTTC
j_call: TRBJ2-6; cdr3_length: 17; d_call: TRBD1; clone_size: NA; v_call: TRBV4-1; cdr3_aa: CASSQGQGASGANVLTF; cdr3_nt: TGCGCCAGCAGCCAAGGACAGGGGGCCTCTGGGGCCAACGTCCTGACTTTC